The 12 T cell receptor beta chains reported below all come from one sample, sequenced in a study of T-cell reconstitution after alpha-beta-depleted transplantation in children. Molecular barcoding with unique molecular identifiers was used for the TCRbeta library. One entry per CDR3 protein results from TCRdb running MiXCR on the PCR reads. Of some 300,000 distinct CDR3 sequences in the sample, roughly a tenth were seen once. The sample was PBMCs, taken before TCRalphabeta/CD19-depleted stem cell transplant. These receptors all stem from a boy younger than two with acute myeloid leukemia, due to receive a stem cell transplant.

This clonotype was detected only a few times. The chain has TRBV2 and TRBJ2-1; D is ambiguous. V gave up 7 bases and J gave up 6 bases, with 10 bases separating them. Germline V gives CDR1 SNHLY, CDR2 FYNNEI. CDR3 length: 12 residues. CDR3 residues: CASTQVGNEQFF. In nucleotides, the CDR3 is TGTGCCAGCACTCAGGTTGGCAATGAGCAGTTCTTC.

This clonotype was counted ten times or more. The DNA for the CDR3 is TGTGCCAGCAGTTTAATAGGGTCGGGCAATCAGCCCCAGCATTTT. Its protein product is CASSLIGSGNQPQHF. This chain links TRBV28 with TRBJ1-5; no reliable D call. V was pared by 2 bases and J by 2 bases, with 10 bases between. The CDR3 sequence is 15 residues long. The V gene's germline CDR1 is MDHEN and CDR2 SYDVKM.

Concerning this clonotype itself: This may arise from a read error, as a much more abundant clone is one base away. The chain carries TRBV7-2 and TRBJ2-5; D is possibly TRBD2 (6 bases). V was cut by 2 bases and J by 4 bases, with 20 bases left in between. The CDR3 consists of 17 residues. CDR1 is SGHTA, CDR2 FQGNSA, per germline. As DNA, the CDR3 is TGTGCCAGCAGCTTACAATCCCGCGGACTATCGAGAGAGACCCAGTACTTC. It yields the protein CASSLQSRGLSRETQYF.

This clonotype has a count of ten or more. This chain joins TRBV28 and TRBJ2-7; D assignment may be TRBD1 or TRBD2 (5 bases each). This CDR3 is built from 14 residues. Germline loops: CDR1 MDHEN, CDR2 SYDVKM. V shed 6 bases and J shed 3 bases, with 15 bases lying between them. The CDR3 spells CASSSGTGCYEQYF. The CDR3 DNA follows: TGTGCCAGCAGCTCCGGGACGGGATGCTACGAGCAGTACTTC.

This clonotype was seen many times. CDR3 bases: TGTGCCAGCACCCCAACAGGGGGCAGTCTCACCGGGGAGCTGTTTTTT. Translated, it gives CASTPTGGSLTGELFF. This sequence joins TRBV7-2 and TRBJ2-2; 9 nucleotides line up with TRBD1. The germline V gene has CDR1 SGHTA and CDR2 FQGNSA. The CDR3 loop spans 16 amino acids. Germline trimming cut 7 bases from V and 4 bases from J; bases unmatched to any gene: 10.

This clonotype was seen many times. The chain carries TRBV7-3 and TRBJ1-1; no clear D. The CDR3 spans 13 residues. Germline CDR1 is SGHTA and CDR2 is FQGTGA. Trimming pared 3 bases from V and 1 base from J, leaving 6 bases between. The CDR3 here is CASSFTPNTEAFF. The DNA of the CDR3 is TGTGCCAGCAGCTTCACACCGAACACTGAAGCTTTCTTT.

This clonotype was counted ten times or more. The rearrangement links TRBV12-5 to TRBJ1-2; D uncertain. This CDR3 comprises 13 residues. The V gene's germline CDR1 is LGHNT and CDR2 FRNRAP. The V gene lost 3 bases and the J gene lost 7 bases, with 12 bases spanning the gap. The CDR3 loop is CASGLFPSGGYTF. The CDR3 nucleotides read TGTGCTAGTGGTTTATTCCCGAGTGGTGGCTACACCTTC.

This clonotype showed up just a few times. This chain connects TRBV7-3 to TRBJ1-1; the D gene is possibly TRBD1 (6 bases). This CDR3 has 14 amino acids. In germline, CDR1 is SGHTA, CDR2 FQGTGA. V lost 5 bases to trimming and J lost 3 bases, with 13 bases between them. CDR3 protein: CASSPEGGDTEAFF. CDR3 in DNA: TGTGCCAGCAGCCCCGAAGGGGGGGACACTGAAGCTTTCTTT. Full variable domain (outside the CDR3, taken from reference TRBV7-3 and TRBJ1-1): GAGVSQTPSNKVTEKGKYVELRCDPISGHTALYWYRQSLGQGPEFLIYFQGTGAADDSGLPNDRFFAVRPEGSVSTLKIQRTERGDSAVYLCASSPEGGDTEAFFGQGTRLTVV.

This clonotype has a handful of counts. The gene calls are TRBV11-2 and TRBJ2-4; 8 bases are a match to TRBD1. J was trimmed by 3 bases and V by 1 base; bases with no gene match: 11. The germline V gene has CDR1 SGHAT and CDR2 FQNNGV. The CDR3 extends over 18 amino acids. The CDR3 DNA is TGTGCCAGCAGCTTAGGTCGCGGCAGGGGGCTAGGCAAAAACATTCAGTACTTC. Protein sequence: CASSLGRGRGLGKNIQYF. The variable domain in full, completed from reference TRBV11-2 and TRBJ2-4, reads EAGVAQSPRYKIIEKRQSVAFWCNPISGHATLYWYQQILGQGPKLLIQFQNNGVVDDSQLPKDRFSAERLKGVDSTLKIQPAKLEDSAVYLCASSLGRGRGLGKNIQYFGAGTRLSVL.

This clonotype appeared many times. J is TRBJ1-6 and V is TRBV12-3 or TRBV12-4; D perhaps matches TRBD1 (5 bases). The CDR3 covers 16 residues. V lost 6 bases and J 7 bases, leaving 19 bases between the germline ends. The CDR3 region has the DNA TGTGCCAGCAGCCCCCAAGGGGCGAAACCCAATTCACCCCTCCACTTT. It is translated as CASSPQGAKPNSPLHF.

Ten or more counts support this clonotype. This chain uses TRBV24-1 with TRBJ2-2, with D tentatively TRBD1 (6 bases). Trimming pared 5 bases from V and 3 bases from J, leaving 9 bases between. Germline CDR1 and CDR2: KGHDR and SFDVKD. The CDR3 totals 14 residues. The DNA for the CDR3 is TGTGCCACCAGTGGGACAGACTACACCGGGGAGCTGTTTTTT. Translation gives CATSGTDYTGELFF.

This clonotype was found a few times. The chain has TRBV2 and TRBJ1-2; TRBD1 agrees at 8 bases. The CDR3 is 15 amino acids. The V and J ends lost 6 bases and 2 bases, in that order; junction bases with no gene match: 8. Germline loops: CDR1 SNHLY, CDR2 FYNNEI. The CDR3 sequence is CASRGPGTGNYGYTF. For the CDR3, the DNA is TGTGCCAGCAGGGGTCCCGGGACAGGAAACTATGGCTACACCTTC.